This T cell receptor (beta chain) stems from a study of beta chain features in type 1 diabetes. CDR3 length: 15 residues. The germline CDR1 and CDR2 sequences are LNHNV and YYDKDF (reference sequence). V lost 1 base and J lost 7; bases outside the gene matches: 4. The sample holds a few counts of this clone. Reverse transcribing all isolated RNA meant expressed TCRB transcripts were sequenced. Sequenced by immunoSEQ multiplex PCR; TCRdb stores in-frame clones only, minus some. This sample has about 900,000 clones; around a sixth occur once, and the top ten carry 0.023%. The sample was naive CD4+ T cells from blood. This TCR derives from a young woman in good health. The gene calls are TRBV15 and TRBJ1-2, with 12 bases fitting TRBD1. CDR3 nucleotides: TGTGCCACCAGCAGAGCCGGGACAGGGGGCTCTGGCTACACCTTC. It is translated as CATSRAGTGGSGYTF.